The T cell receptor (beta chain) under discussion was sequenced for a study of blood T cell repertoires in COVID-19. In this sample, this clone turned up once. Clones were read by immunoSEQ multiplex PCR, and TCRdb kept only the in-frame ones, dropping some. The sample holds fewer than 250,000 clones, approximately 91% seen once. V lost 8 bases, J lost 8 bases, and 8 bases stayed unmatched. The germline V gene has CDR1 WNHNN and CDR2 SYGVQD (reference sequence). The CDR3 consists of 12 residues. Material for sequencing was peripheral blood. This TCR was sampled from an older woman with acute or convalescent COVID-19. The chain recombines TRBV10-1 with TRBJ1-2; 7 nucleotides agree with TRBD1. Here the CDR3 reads CASSDREWGYTF. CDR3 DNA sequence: TGCGCCAGCTCCGACAGGGAATGGGGCTACACCTTC.